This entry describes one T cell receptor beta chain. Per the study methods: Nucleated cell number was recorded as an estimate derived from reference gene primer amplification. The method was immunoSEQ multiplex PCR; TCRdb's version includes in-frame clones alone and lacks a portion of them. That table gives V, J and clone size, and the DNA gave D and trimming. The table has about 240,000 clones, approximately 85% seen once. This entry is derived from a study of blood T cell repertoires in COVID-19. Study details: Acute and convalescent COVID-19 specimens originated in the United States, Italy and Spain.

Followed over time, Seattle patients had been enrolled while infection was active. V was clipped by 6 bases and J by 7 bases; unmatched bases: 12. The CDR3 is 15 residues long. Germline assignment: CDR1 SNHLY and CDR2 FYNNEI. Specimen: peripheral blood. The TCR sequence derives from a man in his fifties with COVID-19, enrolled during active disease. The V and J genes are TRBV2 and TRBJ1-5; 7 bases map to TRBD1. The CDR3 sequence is CASRSSGTAGQPQHF. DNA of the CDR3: TGTGCCAGCAGGAGCTCCGGGACAGCAGGCCAGCCCCAGCATTTT. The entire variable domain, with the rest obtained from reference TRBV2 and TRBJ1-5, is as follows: EPEVTQTPSHQVTQMGQEVILRCVPISNHLYFYWYRQILGQKVEFLVSFYNNEISEKSEIFDDQFSVERPDGSNFTLKIRSTKLEDSAMYFCASRSSGTAGQPQHFGDGTRLSIL.